This T cell receptor (beta chain) was sequenced during a study of high-grade serous ovarian cancer treatment subgroups. Looking at the study overall: Samples averaged roughly 15,000 reads and 7,500 or so unique TCR beta rearrangements. Whole-study results and caveats: Without spatial data, bulk sequencing limits insight into HGSC tumor diversity. Same-patient tumor repertoires overlapped at about 0.11 to 0.85; different patients barely overlapped.

The tumor samples were collected prior to definitive surgery or chemotherapy. The CDR3 runs 15 residues. Germline CDR1 and CDR2: SEHNR and FQNEAQ (reference sequence). V lost 5 bases to trimming and J lost 8 bases; unmatched junction nucleotides: 10. About this clone: Its antigen is undetermined.

Produced via immunoSEQ multiplex PCR; TCRdb's table is partial and in-frame only. The repertoire includes about 16,000 clones, 73% of them detected once, and approximately 4.5% sits in the top ten. This chain connects TRBV7-9 to TRBJ2-1, with 9 bases fitting TRBD1. This clonotype originated in a human donor with high-grade serous ovarian cancer. Sample: tumor tissue. The CDR3: CASSRTGTGFDEQFF. In DNA form, the CDR3 reads TGTGCCAGCAGCCGAACCGGGACAGGGTTCGATGAGCAGTTCTTC.